The clone carrying this T cell receptor (beta chain) has ten or more counts. Its antigen is unknown. The data were taken from a study of spatial heterogeneity in lung cancer. Looking at the study overall: Compared with alpha-chain sequences, beta-chain sequences were consistently detected in greater numbers.

Time point noted: sample taken at primary tumor resection. The cohort: roughly 72 early-stage, untreated non-small cell lung cancer patients. V gave up 7 bases and J gave up 7 bases; unmatched junction bases: 6. The CDR3 sequence is 12 residues long. CDR1 and CDR2 from the germline V gene are SQVTM and ANQGSEA. TCRdb ran MiXCR on the 5' RACE reads and lists one entry per CDR3 protein. The profile covers approximately 49,000 distinct CDR3 sequences, with about 5.8% appearing a single time and roughly 10% taken by the ten largest. Study-wide points: Expanded tumor TCRs that were ubiquitous appeared in blood more at resection than follow-up.

The sample consisted of PBMCs, taken at surgery. The rearrangement joins TRBV29-1 to TRBJ1-4; 7 bases are shared with TRBD1. The source of this sequence is a male donor with early-stage non-small cell lung cancer. This CDR3 reads CSATGVGEKLFF. As DNA, the CDR3 is TGCAGCGCCACAGGGGTTGGTGAAAAACTGTTTTTT.